A selection of T cell receptor beta chains follows, all from one sample in a study of OX40 agonist ivuxolimab in advanced cancers. This table comes from immunoSEQ multiplex PCR, and its TCRdb copy is limited to in-frame clones, with some not included. The table has 70,000 or so clones, roughly 80% seen once. Material: CD4+ or CD8+ T cells sorted from blood, obtained in a trial of the OX40 agonist ivuxolimab. The receptor set was obtained from an adult with an advanced solid tumor such as melanoma, head and neck, liver or kidney cancer. CDR3s include the opening cysteine and the closing phenylalanine or tryptophan. Fields, in order: V gene, CDR3 length, clone size, CDR3 protein. Not all rows give a size; the values are once, few, many and, for expanded clones, a class.

>TRBV4-2|17|.
CASSQFKARAKGNEQYF
>TRBV2|15|once
CASSELGAKSDTQYF
>TRBV18|14|.
CATESNRGNTEAFF
>TRBV5-4|14|.
CASSFRGGHNEQFF
>TRBV10-3|16|.
CATLGGIGSGNSPLHF
>TRBV6-1|13|.
CASSSTGNYGYTF
>TRBV11-3|15|.
CASSLDGPYNTEAFF
>TRBV28|16|once
CASSTQGAPYNSPLHF
>TRBV13|15|.
CASSLNGGGTDTQYF
>TRBV5-1|15|.
CASSLSGGAYETQYF
>TRBV6-5|14|.
CASKRGGPQETQYF
>TRBV19|18|.
CASSDRDRGKISSYEQYF
>TRBV5-4|14|.
CASSLEGRGEKLFF
>TRBV19|15|.
CASSLRRSNNQPQHF
>TRBV6-1|17|.
CASSEPWQVATNEKLFF
>TRBV4-2|16|many
CASSQELSGLTYEQYF
>TRBV28|15|.
CASSKQGGSGNTIYF
>TRBV18|12|few
CASSPRTSPLHF